Following are 17 T cell receptor beta chains from one sample sequenced in a study of control samples from healthy donors and cancer patients. Repertoires were generated with immunoSEQ multiplex PCR, while TCRdb's copy carries only in-frame clones and drops some. The table shows 400,000 to 500,000 clones, with around 90% occurring only once. Sequenced sample: PBMCs. The receptors shown here come from a middle-aged man with head and neck cancer.

This chain connects TRBV7-9 to TRBJ1-2; D gene ambiguous. This CDR3 has 14 amino acids. Germline V gene lookup returns CDR1 SEHNR and CDR2 FQNEAQ (reference sequence). Trimming removed 5 bases at V and 6 bases at J, with 16 bases between. In DNA, the CDR3 is TGTGCCAGCAGCCGCGATGCCTCGAACGATGGCTACACCTTC. It codes for CASSRDASNDGYTF.

In the case of this clone: This sample also contains other DNA sequences that code for the same CDR3. The chain is built from TRBV5-6 and TRBJ1-1; 8 nucleotides agree with TRBD1. This CDR3 comprises 12 residues. V gave up 4 bases and J gave up 6 bases; unmatched junction bases: 2. Germline V gene data show CDR1 as SGHDT and CDR2 as YYEEEE. This CDR3 is CASSRTGPEAFF. CDR3 sequence (DNA): TGTGCCAGCAGCAGGACAGGGCCTGAAGCTTTCTTT.

The J gene is TRBJ1-1, the V gene TRBV19; 9 bases align to TRBD1. This CDR3 contains 16 residues. Germline V CDR1 and CDR2: LNHDA, SQIVND (reference sequence). The V segment lost 3 bases and the J segment 5 bases; nucleotides outside the gene matches: 10. CDR3 nucleotides: TGTGCCAGTAGTATTCGGACAGGGGAGGGAGGGACTGAAGCTTTCTTT. This gives the protein CASSIRTGEGGTEAFF.

V gene TRBV15 combines with J gene TRBJ1-5, with TRBD1 matching 7 bases. Germline CDR1 reads LNHNV; CDR2 reads YYDKDF (reference sequence). The J segment lost 7 bases and the V segment lost 1 base, leaving 10 bases of the junction unmatched. This CDR3 region has 16 residues. The CDR3 bases are TGTGCCACCAGCAGAGCAGGGGGGGCAGAACGGCAGCCCCAGCATTTT. It encodes CATSRAGGAERQPQHF.

This chain joins TRBV4-2 and TRBJ2-5; D might be TRBD1 or TRBD2, each matching 5 bases. The CDR3 runs to 15 residues. Germline-derived CDR1 and CDR2 are LGHNA and YNFKEQ. Trimming cost V 1 base and J 6 bases, with 15 bases left between them. This CDR3 is CASSQGGLGVKTQYF. The CDR3 DNA is TGTGCCAGCAGCCAAGGAGGGCTGGGGGTAAAGACCCAGTACTTC.

CDR3 sequence: CASSLGTAYYNSPLHF. The DNA for the CDR3 is TGTGCCAGCAGTCTGGGGACAGCCTATTATAATTCACCCCTCCACTTT. The gene calls are TRBV28 and TRBJ1-6; 7 nucleotides line up with TRBD1. Germline V gives CDR1 MDHEN, CDR2 SYDVKM. There are 16 residues in the CDR3. The junction had 8 bases not matched to a gene; V was cut back by 5 bases and J by 4 bases. The variable domain in full, completed from reference TRBV28 and TRBJ1-6, reads DVKVTQSSRYLVKRTGEKVFLECVQDMDHENMFWYRQDPGLGLRLIYFSYDVKMKEKGDIPEGYSVSREKKERFSLILESASTNQTSMYLCASSLGTAYYNSPLHFGNGTRLTVT.

The chain recombines TRBV2 with TRBJ2-1; the D gene is possibly TRBD2 (5 bases). The V gene lost 5 bases and the J gene lost 7 bases, with 12 bases spanning the gap. The germline V gene encodes CDR1 SNHLY and CDR2 FYNNEI. CDR3 size: 13 residues. The CDR3: CASSLDGENEQFF. The CDR3 DNA follows: TGTGCCAGCAGTCTGGATGGGGAGAATGAGCAGTTCTTC.

This clone came up many times. J is TRBJ2-7 and V is TRBV6-8, with TRBD1 matching 7 bases. Germline values: CDR1 MNHGY, CDR2 SAAAGT. The junction had 3 bases not matched to a gene; V was cut back by 2 bases and J by 2 bases. This CDR3 has 14 amino acids. CDR3 region: CASSYPGTAYEQYF. CDR3 in DNA: TGTGCCAGCAGTTACCCCGGGACAGCCTACGAGCAGTACTTC.

This chain uses TRBV3-1 (or the pseudogene TRBV3-2) with TRBJ2-5; D perhaps matches TRBD1 (5 bases). The germline V and J ends were trimmed by 4 bases and 5 bases, with 11 bases remaining between them. Per germline, CDR1 LGHDT and CDR2 YNNKEL (reference sequence). The length of the CDR3 is 13 residues. The CDR3 loop reads CASSPPGWETQYF. CDR3 nucleotide sequence: TGTGCCAGCAGCCCCCCAGGGTGGGAGACCCAGTACTTC.

The chain couples TRBV7-3 to TRBJ1-1; D gene ambiguous. Germline CDR1 reads SGHTA; CDR2 reads FQGTGA. The CDR3 contains 13 residues. Deletions cut 6 bases from V and 2 bases from J, with 10 bases between. The CDR3 DNA follows: TGTGCCAGCAGACAAACGACAAACACTGAAGCTTTCTTT. It translates to CASRQTTNTEAFF.

The V gene is TRBV3-1 (or the pseudogene TRBV3-2), the J gene TRBJ2-2, with 7 bases identical to TRBD1. The CDR3 covers 16 residues. In germline, CDR1 is LGHDT, CDR2 YNNKEL (reference sequence). J was trimmed by 5 bases and V by 4 bases; bases with no gene match: 10. The CDR3 region has the DNA TGTGCCAGCAGCCCGAACAGGGGAAAGGGAACCGGGGAGCTGTTTTTT. It specifies CASSPNRGKGTGELFF.

The gene calls are TRBV28 and TRBJ1-5; unclear D gene. Per germline, CDR1 MDHEN and CDR2 SYDVKM. Deletions cut 11 bases from V and 4 bases from J, with 12 bases between. The CDR3 runs 12 residues. This CDR3 is CAALGVNQPQHF. The CDR3, as DNA: TGTGCCGCCCTTGGGGTTAATCAGCCCCAGCATTTT. Variable domain in full (rest from reference TRBV28 and TRBJ1-5): DVKVTQSSRYLVKRTGEKVFLECVQDMDHENMFWYRQDPGLGLRLIYFSYDVKMKEKGDIPEGYSVSREKKERFSLILESASTNQTSMYLCAALGVNQPQHFGDGTRLSIL.

This clone was seen once. The J gene is TRBJ1-4, the V gene TRBV3-1 (or the pseudogene TRBV3-2); TRBD1 aligns across 7 bases. CDR1 and CDR2 (germline): LGHDT, YNNKEL (reference sequence). The trim removed 0 bases at V and 10 bases at J, leaving 11 bases unmatched. CDR3 length: 16 amino acids. The CDR3 spells CASSQDRRQGMTKLFF. The CDR3 region has the DNA TGTGCCAGCAGCCAAGATCGGAGACAGGGCATGACAAAACTGTTTTTT.

The chain recombines TRBV10-1 with TRBJ2-2, with 11 bases identical to TRBD2. Germline V CDR1 and CDR2: WNHNN, SYGVQD (reference sequence). CDR3 length: 17 residues. The ends lost 8 bases at V and 8 bases at J; junction bases unmatched: 16. The CDR3 is CASLGFCSGRDRGELFF. DNA of the CDR3: TGCGCCAGCTTGGGGTTCTGTAGCGGGAGGGATAGAGGGGAGCTGTTTTTT.

The gene calls are TRBV18 and TRBJ1-1; 7 bases line up with TRBD1. The ends lost 4 bases at V and 1 base at J; junction bases unmatched: 3. Germline CDR1 reads KGHSH; CDR2 reads LQKENI. CDR3 length: 14 amino acids. CDR3 nucleotide sequence: TGTGCCAGCTCACGACAGGGCTGGAACACTGAAGCTTTCTTT. Its protein is CASSRQGWNTEAFF.

This chain links TRBV11-3 with TRBJ1-1, with a possible D match to TRBD1 (6 bases). Germline V gene lookup returns CDR1 SGHNT and CDR2 YENEEA. The CDR3 totals 14 residues. Trimming removed 3 bases from V and 4 bases from J, with 12 bases in between. The CDR3 loop is CASSFRGPSTEAFF. The CDR3 bases are TGTGCCAGCAGCTTCCGGGGGCCCAGCACTGAAGCTTTCTTT.

The chain joins TRBV6-5 to TRBJ2-5; 10 bases line up with TRBD1. Germline CDR1 is MNHEY and CDR2 is SVGAGI. CDR3 length: 15 residues. V dropped 5 bases and J dropped 1; count of bases not matched to a gene: 4. In nucleotides, the CDR3 is TGTGCCAGCAGTCCTAGGACAGGGGGCCAAGAGACCCAGTACTTC. This gives the protein CASSPRTGGQETQYF.